This is a list of T cell receptor beta chains from one sample in a study of blood T cell repertoires in COVID-19. The protocol was immunoSEQ multiplex PCR, while the TCRdb copy is restricted to in-frame clones and leaves out a portion. The table lists 150,000 to 200,000 clones, around nine tenths of them singletons. Sequenced material: peripheral blood. These receptors originate from a man between 70 and 80 years old with acute or convalescent COVID-19. The CDR3 runs from the conserved cysteine through the conserved F or W. D genes are given only for firm matches.

V: TRBV18; D: TRBD1; CDR3: CASSKGGDFYGYTF
V: TRBV7-8; D: TRBD1; CDR3: CASSPWDRGSSNTGELFF
V: TRBV18; D: TRBD2; CDR3: CASSPGGGTYEQYF
V: TRBV6-4; D: .; CDR3: CASSFERKETQYF
V: TRBV9; D: TRBD2; CDR3: CASSVTGGGTQYF
V: TRBV4-2; D: TRBD1; CDR3: CASSQPPGQGGYGYTF
V: TRBV9; D: .; CDR3: CASSAGTRTGETQYF
V: TRBV7-3; D: TRBD2; CDR3: CASSLTGGVAGVPDTQYF
V: TRBV29-1; D: TRBD1; CDR3: CSVSTDRALYGYTF
V: TRBV5-1; D: .; CDR3: CASSPVAGGNTEAFF
V: TRBV6-1; D: TRBD1; CDR3: CASSDIGTGSNEAFF
V: TRBV30; D: .; CDR3: CAWSLQGRSPLHF
V: TRBV5-1; D: TRBD1; CDR3: CASSYRGAPNEKLFF
V: TRBV5-5; D: TRBD2; CDR3: CASSFSGGAYNEQFF
V: TRBV6-5; D: .; CDR3: CASTRTDLNYGYTF
V: TRBV10-1; D: .; CDR3: CASSESRGDTGELFF
V: TRBV12-3/TRBV12-4; D: .; CDR3: CASSLNADLEQYF
V: TRBV28; D: TRBD1; CDR3: CASTPGGEGSYEQYF
V: TRBV28; D: .; CDR3: CASSSPGTTLETQYF
V: TRBV19; D: TRBD1; CDR3: CASSRTGGTDTQYF
V: TRBV5-4; D: TRBD1; CDR3: CASSFNRGRGHGYTF
V: TRBV18; D: .; CDR3: CASSPADSNTEAFF
V: TRBV27; D: TRBD2; CDR3: CASSWGLGTDTQYF
V: TRBV10-2; D: .; CDR3: CASSGLWGREDEKLFF
V: TRBV30; D: .; CDR3: CAWSVWARDTQYF
V: TRBV5-1; D: .; CDR3: CASSLERGTDTQYF
V: TRBV30; D: .; CDR3: CAWSVTGQETQYF
V: TRBV28; D: .; CDR3: CASSPDRQDSNQPQHF
V: TRBV18; D: .; CDR3: CASSPSRADQPQHF
V: TRBV7-2; D: .; CDR3: CASREGGETQYF
V: TRBV4-2; D: .; CDR3: CASSQDQGYEQYF
V: TRBV6-5; D: .; CDR3: CASSTGPYEQYF
V: TRBV2; D: .; CDR3: CASSVERYEQFF
V: TRBV9; D: TRBD2; CDR3: CASSVLAGSTDTQYF
V: TRBV6-5; D: TRBD2; CDR3: CASSLGREFNEQFF
V: TRBV4-2; D: TRBD2; CDR3: CASSRGTSGDLNTGELFF
V: TRBV5-3; D: TRBD1; CDR3: CARKLRDRVGETQYF
V: TRBV30; D: .; CDR3: CAWDALAAQETQYF
V: TRBV11-3; D: TRBD1; CDR3: CASSSPGQGAQYF
V: TRBV5-1; D: TRBD1; CDR3: CASSSTGDPNEKLFF
V: TRBV5-6; D: TRBD2; CDR3: CASSLVGSGRASGELFF
V: TRBV27; D: TRBD2; CDR3: CASSPGLAREYYEQYF